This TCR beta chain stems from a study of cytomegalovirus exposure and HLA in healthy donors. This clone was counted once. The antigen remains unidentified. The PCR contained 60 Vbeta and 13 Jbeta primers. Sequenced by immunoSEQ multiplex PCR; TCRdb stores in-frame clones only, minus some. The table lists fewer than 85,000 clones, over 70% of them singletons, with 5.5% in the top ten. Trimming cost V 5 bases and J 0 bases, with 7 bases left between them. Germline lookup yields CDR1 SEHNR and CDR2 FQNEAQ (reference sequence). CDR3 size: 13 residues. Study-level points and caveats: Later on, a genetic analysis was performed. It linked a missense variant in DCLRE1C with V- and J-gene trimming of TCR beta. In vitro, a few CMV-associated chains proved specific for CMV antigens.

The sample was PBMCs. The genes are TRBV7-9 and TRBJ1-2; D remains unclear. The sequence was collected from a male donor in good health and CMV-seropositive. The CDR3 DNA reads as TGTGCCAGCAGCCCGACATCTAACTATGGCTACACCTTC. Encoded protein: CASSPTSNYGYTF. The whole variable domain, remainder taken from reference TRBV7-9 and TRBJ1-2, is DTGVSQNPRHKITKRGQNVTFRCDPISEHNRLYWYRQTLGQGPEFLTYFQNEAQLEKSRLLSDRFSAERPKGSFSTLEIQRTEQGDSAMYLCASSPTSNYGYTFGSGTRLTVV.